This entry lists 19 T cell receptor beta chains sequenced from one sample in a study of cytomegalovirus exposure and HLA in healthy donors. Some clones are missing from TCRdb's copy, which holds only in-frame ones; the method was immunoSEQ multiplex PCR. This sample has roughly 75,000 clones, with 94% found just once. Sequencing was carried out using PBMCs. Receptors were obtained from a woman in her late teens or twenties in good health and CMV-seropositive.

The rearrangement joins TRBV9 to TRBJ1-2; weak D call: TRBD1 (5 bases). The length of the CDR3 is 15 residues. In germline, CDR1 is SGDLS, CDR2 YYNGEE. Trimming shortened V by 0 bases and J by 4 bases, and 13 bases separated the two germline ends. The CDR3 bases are TGTGCCAGCAGCGTAGGGGCCCCAGGGCTCTATGGCTACACCTTC. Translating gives CASSVGAPGLYGYTF.

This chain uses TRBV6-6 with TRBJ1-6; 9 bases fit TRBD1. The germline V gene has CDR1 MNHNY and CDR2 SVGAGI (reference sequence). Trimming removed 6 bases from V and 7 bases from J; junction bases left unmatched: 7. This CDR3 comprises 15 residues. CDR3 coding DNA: TGTGCCAGCAGCAGAGACAGGGGGGTCAATTCACCCCTCCACTTT. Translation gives CASSRDRGVNSPLHF.

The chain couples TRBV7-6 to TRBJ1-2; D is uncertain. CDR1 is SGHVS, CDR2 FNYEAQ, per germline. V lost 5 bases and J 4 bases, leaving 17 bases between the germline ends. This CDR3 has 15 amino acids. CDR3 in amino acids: CASSNQIRNLYGYTF. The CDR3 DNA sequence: TGTGCCAGCAGCAACCAGATCCGAAATCTCTATGGCTACACCTTC.

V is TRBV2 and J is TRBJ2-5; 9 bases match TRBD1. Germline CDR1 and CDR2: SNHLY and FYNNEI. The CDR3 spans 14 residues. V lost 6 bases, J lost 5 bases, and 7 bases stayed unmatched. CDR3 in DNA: TGTGCCAGCAGAGGAAGGACAGGGGTCGAGACCCAGTACTTC. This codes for CASRGRTGVETQYF.

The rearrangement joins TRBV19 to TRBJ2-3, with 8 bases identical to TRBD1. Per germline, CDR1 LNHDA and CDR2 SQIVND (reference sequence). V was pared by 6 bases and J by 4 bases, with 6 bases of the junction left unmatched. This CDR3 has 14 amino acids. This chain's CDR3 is CASRLTGGPDTQYF. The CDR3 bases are TGTGCCAGTAGGCTAACAGGGGGACCAGATACGCAGTATTTT.

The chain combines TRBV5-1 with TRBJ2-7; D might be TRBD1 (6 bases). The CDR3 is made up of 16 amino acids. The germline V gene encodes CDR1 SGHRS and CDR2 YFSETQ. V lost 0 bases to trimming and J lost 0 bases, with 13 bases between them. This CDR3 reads CASSLDHRVLSYEQYF. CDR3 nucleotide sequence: TGCGCCAGCAGCTTGGACCACAGGGTGCTCTCCTACGAGCAGTACTTC.

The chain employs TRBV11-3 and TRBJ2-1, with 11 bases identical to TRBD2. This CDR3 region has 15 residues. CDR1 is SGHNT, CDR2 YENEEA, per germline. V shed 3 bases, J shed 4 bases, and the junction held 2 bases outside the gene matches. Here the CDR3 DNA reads TGTGCCAGCAGCTTTAGCGGGAGGGAATACAATGAGCAGTTCTTC. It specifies CASSFSGREYNEQFF.

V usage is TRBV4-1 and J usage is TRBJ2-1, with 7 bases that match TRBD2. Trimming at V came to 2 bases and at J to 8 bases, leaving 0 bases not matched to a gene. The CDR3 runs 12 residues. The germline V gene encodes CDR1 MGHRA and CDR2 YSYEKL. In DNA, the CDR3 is TGCGCCAGCAGCCAAAGCGGGGATGAGCAGTTCTTC. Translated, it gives CASSQSGDEQFF.

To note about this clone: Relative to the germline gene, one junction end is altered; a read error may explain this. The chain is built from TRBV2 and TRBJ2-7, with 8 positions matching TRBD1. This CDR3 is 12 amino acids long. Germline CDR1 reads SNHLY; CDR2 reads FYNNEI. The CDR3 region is CASSEARDRQRF. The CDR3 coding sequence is TGTGCCAGCAGTGAAGCGCGGGACAGGCAACGTTTC.

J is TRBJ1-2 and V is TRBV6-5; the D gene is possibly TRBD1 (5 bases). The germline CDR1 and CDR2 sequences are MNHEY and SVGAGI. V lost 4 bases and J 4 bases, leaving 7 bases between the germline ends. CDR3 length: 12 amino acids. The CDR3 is CASSFDSYGYTF. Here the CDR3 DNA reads TGTGCCAGCAGTTTCGACAGCTATGGCTACACCTTC.

The CDR3 reads CASSSLAGGYEQYF. DNA for the CDR3: TGTGCCAGCAGTTCACTAGCGGGAGGGTACGAGCAGTACTTC. The chain recombines TRBV2 with TRBJ2-7; TRBD2 matches 13 bases. The germline gives CDR1 SNHLY, CDR2 FYNNEI. The V and J ends lost 5 bases and 4 bases, in that order; junction bases with no gene match: 2. This CDR3 has 14 residues.

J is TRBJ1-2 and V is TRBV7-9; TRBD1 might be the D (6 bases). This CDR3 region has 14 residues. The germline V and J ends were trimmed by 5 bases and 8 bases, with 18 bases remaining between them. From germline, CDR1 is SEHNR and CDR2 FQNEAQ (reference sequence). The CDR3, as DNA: TGTGCCAGCAGCCCAGACGGCGGACAGAGAGGCTACACCTTC. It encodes CASSPDGGQRGYTF.

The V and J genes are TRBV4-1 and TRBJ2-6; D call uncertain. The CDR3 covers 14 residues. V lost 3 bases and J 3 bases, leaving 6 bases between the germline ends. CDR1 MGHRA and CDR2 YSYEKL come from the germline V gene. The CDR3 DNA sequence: TGCGCCAGCAGCCAGAGAGGTGGGGCCAACGTCCTGACTTTC. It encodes CASSQRGGANVLTF.

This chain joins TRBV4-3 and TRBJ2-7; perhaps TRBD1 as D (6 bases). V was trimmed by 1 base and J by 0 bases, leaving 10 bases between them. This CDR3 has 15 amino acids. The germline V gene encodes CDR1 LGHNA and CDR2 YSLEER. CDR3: CASSQGGDTSYEQYF. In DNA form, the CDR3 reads TGCGCCAGCAGCCAAGGAGGGGACACCTCCTACGAGCAGTACTTC.

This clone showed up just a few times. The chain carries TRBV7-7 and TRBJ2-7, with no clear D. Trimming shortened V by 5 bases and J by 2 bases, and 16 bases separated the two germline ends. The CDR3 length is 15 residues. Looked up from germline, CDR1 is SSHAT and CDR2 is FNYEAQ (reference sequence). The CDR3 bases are TGTGCCAGCAGCGTGGGCCGTACGAACACCTACGAGCAGTACTTC. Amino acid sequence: CASSVGRTNTYEQYF.

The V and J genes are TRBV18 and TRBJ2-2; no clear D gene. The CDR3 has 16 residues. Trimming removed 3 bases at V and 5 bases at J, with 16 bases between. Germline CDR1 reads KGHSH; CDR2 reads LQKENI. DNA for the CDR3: TGTGCCAGCTCACCGTCCCCGTTTAGGCGGACCGGGGAGCTGTTTTTT. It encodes CASSPSPFRRTGELFF.

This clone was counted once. The CDR3 region has the DNA TGCGCCAGCAGCTTGGAGCAAACAGCATCCGCCTACGAGCAGTACTTC. Its protein is CASSLEQTASAYEQYF. The gene calls are TRBV5-1 and TRBJ2-7, with unresolved D. The CDR3 loop spans 16 amino acids. Per the germline V gene, CDR1 is SGHRS and CDR2 is YFSETQ. Trimming removed 0 bases from V and 2 bases from J, with 15 bases in between.

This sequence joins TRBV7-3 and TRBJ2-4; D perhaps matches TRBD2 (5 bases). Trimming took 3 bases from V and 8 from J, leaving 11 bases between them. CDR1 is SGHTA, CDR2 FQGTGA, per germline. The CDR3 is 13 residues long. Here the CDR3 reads CASSLNGRDIQYF. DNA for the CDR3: TGTGCCAGCAGCTTGAACGGGCGGGACATTCAGTACTTC.

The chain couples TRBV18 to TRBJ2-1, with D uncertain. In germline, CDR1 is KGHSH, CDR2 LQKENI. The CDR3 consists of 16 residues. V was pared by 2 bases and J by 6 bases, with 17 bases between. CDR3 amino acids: CASSPRSRTARNEQFF. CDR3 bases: TGTGCCAGCTCACCAAGGTCGAGAACAGCCCGCAATGAGCAGTTCTTC.